The 19 T cell receptor beta chains in this list originate from one sample, sequenced in a study of T cells after yellow fever vaccination. MiXCR was run by TCRdb on the 5' RACE reads, yielding one entry per CDR3 protein. The sample has approximately 260,000 distinct CDR3 sequences, around 5.3% seen once. This specimen consisted of CD4+ T cells sorted from PBMCs, obtained on the day of the yellow fever booster vaccination. Receptors originate from a man between 18 and 35 years old who received the YFV17D yellow fever vaccine.

The sample holds a few counts of this clonotype. This chain links TRBV7-9 with TRBJ2-1, with TRBD2 as a possible D gene (5 bases). V was clipped by 4 bases and J by 2 bases, with 21 bases between them. Looked up from germline, CDR1 is SEHNR and CDR2 is FQNEAQ (reference sequence). CDR3 length: 18 residues. The CDR3 region is CASSSLFTYAGTYNEQFF. CDR3 sequence (DNA): TGTGCCAGCAGCTCCCTCTTCACTTATGCCGGGACCTACAATGAGCAGTTCTTC. Using reference TRBV7-9 and TRBJ2-1 for the parts outside the CDR3, the full variable domain is DTGVSQNPRHKITKRGQNVTFRCDPISEHNRLYWYRQTLGQGPEFLTYFQNEAQLEKSRLLSDRFSAERPKGSFSTLEIQRTEQGDSAMYLCASSSLFTYAGTYNEQFFGPGTRLTVL.

This clonotype was detected a few times. V and J are TRBV27 and TRBJ1-2; TRBD1 matches 7 bases. The CDR3 contains 16 residues. Germline values: CDR1 MNHEY, CDR2 SMNVEV (reference sequence). Trimming took 8 bases from V and 3 from J; bases not matched to a gene: 15. CDR3: CASGATTGRQYYGYTF. For the CDR3, the DNA is TGTGCCAGCGGAGCCACGACAGGGCGACAGTACTATGGCTACACCTTC.

This clonotype was seen only a few times. This rearrangement joins TRBV3-1 to TRBJ2-1, with 8 bases identical to TRBD1. The CDR3 is 14 residues long. With V trimmed by 8 bases and J by 1 base, 4 bases remained unmatched. Looked up from germline, CDR1 is LGHDT and CDR2 is YNNKEL (reference sequence). CDR3 residues: CASHTGGSYNEQFF. CDR3 nucleotide sequence: TGTGCCAGCCATACAGGGGGTTCCTACAATGAGCAGTTCTTC.

For this clonotype: The junction shows a germline mismatch at one end, possibly a read error. The CDR3 is CASEDSTNVKLFF. CDR3 coding DNA: TGTGCCAGCGAGGACAGCACTAATGTAAAACTGTTTTTT. J is TRBJ1-4 and V is TRBV6-6, with D possibly TRBD1 on 6 matching bases. Germline V CDR1 and CDR2: MNHNY, SVGAGI (reference sequence). CDR3 length equals 13 residues.

There are many counts of this clonotype. The rearrangement uses TRBV7-8 and TRBJ2-7; 8 bases are shared with TRBD1. CDR1 and CDR2 from the germline V gene are SGHVS and FQNEAQ. CDR3 size: 14 residues. With 5 bases clipped from V and 7 bases from J, the junction kept 10 bases outside the gene matches. DNA for the CDR3: TGTGCCAGCAGCGGCGGGACAGGTCTTCGGGAGCAGTACGTC. This codes for CASSGGTGLREQYV.

This clonotype occurred many times. The V gene is TRBV9, the J gene TRBJ2-5; 8 nucleotides agree with TRBD1. This CDR3 has 14 residues. Germline V gene sequence: CDR1 SGDLS, CDR2 YYNGEE. V was clipped by 2 bases and J by 5 bases; unmatched bases: 5. This CDR3 reads CASSVQGAEETQYF. DNA of the CDR3: TGTGCCAGCAGCGTTCAGGGGGCAGAGGAGACCCAGTACTTC. The whole variable domain, remainder taken from reference TRBV9 and TRBJ2-5, is DSGVTQTPKHLITATGQRVTLRCSPRSGDLSVYWYQQSLDQGLQFLIQYYNGEERAKGNILERFSAQQFPDLHSELNLSSLELGDSALYFCASSVQGAEETQYFGPGTRLLVL.

This clonotype was seen at least ten times. V gene TRBV5-1 combines with J gene TRBJ2-1; the D gene could be TRBD1 or TRBD2 (5 bases each). This CDR3 spans 15 amino acids. V dropped 3 bases and J dropped 6 bases, with 16 bases sitting between them. Per germline, CDR1 SGHRS and CDR2 YFSETQ. CDR3 in amino acids: CASSSRGDGTNEQFF. In nucleotides, the CDR3 is TGCGCCAGCAGCTCCCGAGGGGACGGGACCAATGAGCAGTTCTTC.

This rearrangement joins TRBV12-3 or TRBV12-4 to TRBJ2-7; 9 bases are a match to TRBD1. V was clipped by 4 bases and J by 1 base; unmatched bases: 5. The CDR3 consists of 15 residues. The CDR3 sequence: CASSSGGQGSYEQYF. Here the CDR3 DNA reads TGTGCCAGCAGTTCGGGGGGACAGGGATCCTACGAGCAGTACTTC.

This clonotype has only a few counts. The chain carries TRBV7-2 and TRBJ1-4; TRBD1 matches at 8 bases. The CDR3 is made up of 14 amino acids. J gave up 7 bases and V 2 bases, and 3 bases lay outside the gene matches. In germline, CDR1 is SGHTA, CDR2 FQGNSA. The CDR3 bases are TGTGCCAGCAGCTTATATACAGGGGGTGAAAAACTGTTTTTT. Its protein product is CASSLYTGGEKLFF.

The chain recombines TRBV7-9 with TRBJ2-1; 8 nucleotides align to TRBD1. The CDR3 length is 17 residues. V lost 3 bases and J lost 3; bases outside the gene matches: 10. Germline V gives CDR1 SEHNR, CDR2 FQNEAQ (reference sequence). The CDR3 nucleotides are TGTGCCAGCAGCTTCTCGCCGGGACAGGTCAGCTACAATGAGCAGTTCTTC. Translation: CASSFSPGQVSYNEQFF.

The V and J genes are TRBV5-1 and TRBJ2-7, with 7 bases lining up with TRBD1. The CDR3 sequence is 16 residues long. V shed 3 bases and J 1 base; nucleotides not matched to a gene: 10. Looked up from germline, CDR1 is SGHRS and CDR2 is YFSETQ. CDR3 in amino acids: CASSYSDRDSSYEQYF. The CDR3 DNA follows: TGCGCCAGCAGCTATTCAGACCGGGACAGTTCCTACGAGCAGTACTTC.

This clonotype was counted many times. This rearrangement joins TRBV5-1 to TRBJ2-2; D unresolved. This CDR3 has 14 amino acids. V was cut by 7 bases and J by 0 bases, with 10 bases left in between. CDR1 and CDR2 (germline): SGHRS, YFSETQ. CDR3 sequence: CASLGPSNTGELFF. The CDR3 nucleotides read TGCGCCAGCCTCGGCCCCTCGAACACCGGGGAGCTGTTTTTT.

This clonotype appeared many times. The chain links TRBV4-1 to TRBJ1-1; D remains unclear. V lost 0 bases, J lost 8 bases, and 13 bases lay in between. The CDR3 is made up of 14 amino acids. Germline V gene lookup returns CDR1 MGHRA and CDR2 YSYEKL. The CDR3 DNA follows: TGCGCCAGCAGCCAAGATTTTGGAGCAGCCGAAGCTTTCTTT. This codes for CASSQDFGAAEAFF.

This clonotype was detected many times. V gene TRBV7-9 combines with J gene TRBJ2-7; D is undetermined. Per germline, CDR1 SEHNR and CDR2 FQNEAQ (reference sequence). V lost 5 bases and J 3 bases, leaving 8 bases between the germline ends. This CDR3 comprises 12 residues. DNA of the CDR3: TGTGCCAGCAGCCCCACGATCTACGAGCAGTACGTC. This encodes CASSPTIYEQYV.

For the CDR3, the DNA is TGTGCCAGCAGTTACTCCCGTGGGGCAGGGGAGCTGTTTTTT. Protein sequence: CASSYSRGAGELFF. This rearrangement joins TRBV6-5 to TRBJ2-2; the D gene is possibly TRBD1 (5 bases). Germline lookup yields CDR1 MNHEY and CDR2 SVGAGI. The CDR3 contains 14 residues. Trimming removed 0 bases from V and 8 bases from J, with 10 bases in between.

This clonotype was counted between two and nine times. The rearrangement links TRBV11-2 to TRBJ1-2; D call uncertain. The germline V gene has CDR1 SGHAT and CDR2 FQNNGV. The CDR3 spans 17 residues. The V end was cut by 5 bases, the J end by 2 bases, with 21 bases between. The DNA for the CDR3 is TGTGCCAGCAGCCCTACGGCGGGTCAGGCAGAGAACTATGGCTACACCTTC. Protein product: CASSPTAGQAENYGYTF.

The chain employs TRBV20-1 and TRBJ2-1; possible D gene TRBD1, 6 bases. The ends were cut back, 3 bases at V and 0 bases at J, with 12 bases in the middle. Germline V gives CDR1 DFQATT, CDR2 SNEGSKA (reference sequence). The CDR3 is made up of 15 amino acids. For the CDR3, the DNA is TGCAGTGCTAGTGTAGGACAGAGCTCCTACAATGAGCAGTTCTTC. Residues: CSASVGQSSYNEQFF.

The chain carries TRBV2 and TRBJ2-7; 7 bases align to TRBD2. CDR1 and CDR2 (germline): SNHLY, FYNNEI. CDR3 length: 14 residues. Trimming at V came to 7 bases and at J to 3 bases, leaving 9 bases not matched to a gene. In DNA form, the CDR3 reads TGTGCCAGCACCCGAAGCGGGGTGGTCTACGAGCAGTACTTC. Translation: CASTRSGVVYEQYF.

This sequence joins TRBV7-6 and TRBJ1-1; D gene ambiguous. CDR1 and CDR2 from the germline V gene are SGHVS and FNYEAQ. V was cut by 8 bases and J by 6 bases, with 16 bases left in between. CDR3 size: 13 residues. CDR3 bases: TGTGCCAGCTGCTCGCGGGATATCGCTGAAGCTTTCTTT. It codes for CASCSRDIAEAFF.